This T cell receptor beta chain was captured in a study of shared clonotypes between healthy human individuals. V dropped 3 bases and J dropped 10 bases, with 10 bases sitting between them. The V gene's germline CDR1 is SEHNR and CDR2 FQNEAQ (reference sequence). The CDR3 extends over 12 amino acids. Assay used: immunoSEQ multiplex PCR; TCRdb lists only in-frame clones, some missing. The top ten hold 1.7% of the sample, which has 550,000 to 850,000 clones, approximately 79% seen once. The TCR originated in a young woman in good health. The gene calls are TRBV7-9 and TRBJ2-1; unclear D gene. Source material: memory CD4+ T cells sorted from blood. Noted subset: CD45RA-negative fraction. Here the CDR3 reads CASSFGTLEQFF. CDR3 DNA sequence: TGTGCCAGCAGCTTCGGTACCCTGGAGCAGTTCTTC.